This TCR beta chain was identified during a study of T-cell reconstitution after alpha-beta-depleted transplantation in children. Broader study findings: Several hundred graft clones that had expanded were reportedly the source of alpha-beta T cells about two months after transplant.

TCRbeta library construction was performed incorporating unique molecular identifiers. TCRdb reanalysed the PCR reads using MiXCR and keeps one entry per CDR3 protein. The table has about 420,000 distinct CDR3 sequences, 16% seen once. V shed 0 bases and J 6 bases; nucleotides not matched to a gene: 2. This CDR3 contains 15 residues. The germline V gene encodes CDR1 MNHEY and CDR2 SVGAGI. Details on this clonotype: As yet, its antigen is unknown.

This chain connects TRBV6-5 to TRBJ1-6, with TRBD1 identical over 7 bases. The specimen comprised PBMCs, mostly from graft donor cells, sampled 360 days after TCRalphabeta/CD19-depleted stem cell transplant. The receptor's source is a boy under two years old who had a stem cell transplant for Wiskott-Aldrich syndrome, so the T cells may come from the graft donor. This CDR3 reads CASSYSGQANSPLHF. For the CDR3, the DNA is TGTGCCAGCAGTTACTCCGGACAGGCTAATTCACCCCTCCACTTT.